This T cell receptor beta chain originates from a study of regulatory T cells in long-lasting Graves disease. Study-wide results and caveats: Persistent disease was associated with favored TRBV28 usage and with favored use of TRBJ1-2 and TRBJ2-5.

Combining iRepertoire HTBI primers with Arm-PCR of CDR3 regions, the authors built TCR beta libraries. TCRdb analysed the multiplex PCR reads with MiXCR anew, one entry per CDR3 protein. The data contain around 480,000 distinct CDR3 sequences, roughly 16% of them seen just once; the ten biggest clones take up roughly an eighth. Time point denoted: newly diagnosed GD, antithyroid drugs for less than 3 months. RNA from PBMCs was the source of the TCR library. With respect to this clonotype: The antigen remains unidentified.

Germline V gives CDR1 MDHEN, CDR2 SYDVKM. Between the trimmed V and J ends, which lost 3 bases and 8 bases, there was a span of 17 bases. CDR3 size: 15 residues. The sample was also linked to a second study, of T cells in Graves' hyperthyroidism and ophthalmopathy.

This TCR was recovered from a man in his forties with Graves disease. The sample consisted of peripheral blood mononuclear cells (PBMCs), taken at new diagnosis, from a patient treated with antithyroid drugs. The chain is built from TRBV28 and TRBJ2-1; D assignment may be TRBD1 or TRBD2 (5 bases each). The CDR3 DNA sequence: TGTGCCAGCAGTTTCCTCGATGGGACGGTAGATGAGCAGTTCTTC. It encodes CASSFLDGTVDEQFF. The full variable domain, with the rest looked up from reference TRBV28 and TRBJ2-1, is DVKVTQSSRYLVKRTGEKVFLECVQDMDHENMFWYRQDPGLGLRLIYFSYDVKMKEKGDIPEGYSVSREKKERFSLILESASTNQTSMYLCASSFLDGTVDEQFFGPGTRLTVL.